This T cell receptor (beta chain) appears in the sequencing data of a study of graft-versus-host responses after intestinal transplantation. About the study: Transplants given to recipients were multivisceral, liver-intestinal, or isolated intestinal. General study findings and limits: There were GvH clones found in recipient marrow, and some of them appeared first in ileum or blood.

Sequencing was performed with immunoSEQ multiplex PCR; in TCRdb, only in-frame clones are kept and a portion is missing. The repertoire holds just under 65,000 clones, with 90% as singletons. For this clone: The antigen is not known.

Germline CDR1 SEHNR, CDR2 FQNEAQ (reference sequence). The CDR3 contains 16 residues. Trimming shortened V by 1 base and J by 3 bases, and 14 bases separated the two germline ends. The chain joins TRBV7-9 to TRBJ2-3; tentative D call: TRBD2 (5 bases). The clonotype originates from a human donor who was the organ donor for an intestinal transplant. This material consisted of unstimulated CD8+ T cells sorted from spleen or lymph node cells, taken before transplant. The CDR3 loop reads CASSLGPRLATDTQYF. The CDR3, as DNA: TGTGCCAGCAGCTTAGGTCCCAGATTAGCGACAGATACGCAGTATTTT.